The clone carrying this T cell receptor (beta chain) was observed at least ten times. Arm-PCR with iRepertoire HTBI primers amplified the CDR3 regions for these TCR beta libraries. MiXCR, applied by TCRdb to the multiplex PCR reads, yields one record per CDR3 protein. The top ten clones hold roughly 15% of a sample with around 240,000 distinct CDR3 sequences, around 19% of them seen once. The time point is: newly diagnosed GD, antithyroid drugs for less than 3 months. PBMC RNA served as the TCR library source. These data come from a study of regulatory T cells in long-lasting Graves disease. After removal of 5 bases from V and 6 bases from J, the junction contained 6 bases not matched to a gene. The CDR3 sequence is 14 residues long. This sample also appeared in a second study, on T cells in Graves' hyperthyroidism and ophthalmopathy.

This clonotype was sampled from a woman between 25 and 40 years old with Graves disease. The chain employs TRBV12-3 or TRBV12-4 and TRBJ1-5; 8 bases map to TRBD1. The sequenced sample was peripheral blood mononuclear cells (PBMCs), obtained at new diagnosis, from a patient treated with antithyroid drugs. The CDR3 loop is CASSLGQGAQPQHF. Here the CDR3 DNA reads TGTGCCAGCAGTCTAGGGCAGGGGGCTCAGCCCCAGCATTTT.